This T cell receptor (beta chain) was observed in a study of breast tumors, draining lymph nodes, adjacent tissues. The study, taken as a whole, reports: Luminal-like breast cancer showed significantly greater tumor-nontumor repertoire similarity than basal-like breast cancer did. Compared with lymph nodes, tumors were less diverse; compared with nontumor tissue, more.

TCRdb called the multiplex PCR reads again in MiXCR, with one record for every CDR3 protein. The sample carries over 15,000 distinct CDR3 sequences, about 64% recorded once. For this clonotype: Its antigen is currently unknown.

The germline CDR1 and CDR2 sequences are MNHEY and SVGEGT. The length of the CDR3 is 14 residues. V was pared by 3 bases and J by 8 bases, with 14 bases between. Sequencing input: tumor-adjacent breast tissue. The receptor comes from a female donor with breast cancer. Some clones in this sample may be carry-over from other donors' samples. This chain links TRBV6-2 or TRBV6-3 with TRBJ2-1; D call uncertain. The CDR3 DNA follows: TGTGCCAGCAGTTATGGACCCCCGGGCTATGAGCAGTTCTTC. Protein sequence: CASSYGPPGYEQFF.